This T cell receptor (beta chain) was recovered during a study of Graves' ophthalmopathy and Graves' hyperthyroidism. Overall study findings and caveats: Researchers report that a 13-signature model separated ophthalmopathy from stable hyperthyroidism, posting around 90% sensitivity and about 78% specificity.

The diagnostic workup employed clinical symptoms, serum thyroxine, TRAb, thyroid ultrasound and orbital computed tomography. The PBMCs were taken from 10 ml of fresh peripheral blood. The CDR3 has 16 amino acids. Germline loops: CDR1 SGHRS, CDR2 YFSETQ. V was trimmed by 1 base and J by 1 base, leaving 14 bases between them. This clonotype appeared many times. No antigen is known for it. Amplification targeted the TCR beta CDR3 regions, with RNA transcripts as the source material. Second-round multiplex PCR followed a first-round RT-PCR using HTBI primers. TCRdb reanalysed the multiplex PCR reads using MiXCR and keeps one entry per CDR3 protein. Of approximately 41,000 distinct CDR3 sequences detected, more than 45% appear once; the ten largest clones hold 18%.

The TCR was taken from an adult man with Graves' ophthalmopathy. The rearrangement joins TRBV5-1 to TRBJ1-2; D may be TRBD1 (5 bases). Sample: peripheral blood. CDR3 amino acids: CASSLPQTADNYGYTF. Here the CDR3 DNA reads TGCGCCAGCAGCTTGCCCCAGACAGCAGATAACTATGGCTACACCTTC.